The 23 T cell receptor beta chains listed next were all sequenced from one sample in a study of beta chain features in type 1 diabetes. Study-level findings and limits: There was a moderate but significant shortening of TCRB CDR3s in all four CD4+ subsets of Type 1 diabetes patients.

The antigens of these receptors remain unknown. Expressed TCRB transcripts were sequenced because the isolated RNA had all been reverse transcribed beforehand. TCRdb's table, derived via immunoSEQ multiplex PCR, lists solely in-frame clones and lacks some. The table includes 300,000 to 350,000 clones, approximately 13% detected once. The sample comprised naive CD4+ T cells from blood. The receptor source for this set is a woman younger than 30 with type 1 diabetes.

A word on this clone: Other DNA sequences within the sample encode an identical CDR3. V and J are TRBV18 and TRBJ2-3, with TRBD2 as a possible D gene (5 bases). CDR3 size: 14 residues. Germline V gene sequence: CDR1 KGHSH, CDR2 LQKENI. Trimming took off 2 bases at V and 3 bases at J, with 9 bases between the two ends. Here the CDR3 reads CASSPGGRTDTQYF. DNA for the CDR3: TGTGCCAGCTCACCAGGAGGTCGAACAGATACGCAGTATTTT.

V usage is TRBV7-9 and J usage is TRBJ2-3; perhaps TRBD1 as D (5 bases). Germline V CDR1 and CDR2: SEHNR, FQNEAQ (reference sequence). Trimming stripped 3 bases from V and 5 bases from J, with 15 bases between. The CDR3 is made up of 15 amino acids. DNA of the CDR3: TGTGCCAGCAGCTTTTGGCAGGGTGGTGTAGATACGCAGTATTTT. It codes for CASSFWQGGVDTQYF.

The V and J genes are TRBV5-1 and TRBJ1-1; D not resolved. Trimming removed 4 bases from V and 6 bases from J, with 13 bases in between. This CDR3 is 13 amino acids long. Germline assignment: CDR1 SGHRS and CDR2 YFSETQ. The CDR3 nucleotides are TGCGCCAGCAGCCTCGACGGGAAAGCTGAAGCTTTCTTT. Its protein is CASSLDGKAEAFF. Full variable domain (remainder filled in from reference TRBV5-1 and TRBJ1-1): KAGVTQTPRYLIKTRGQQVTLSCSPISGHRSVSWYQQTPGQGLQFLFEYFSETQRNKGNFPGRFSGRQFSNSRSEMNVSTLELGDSALYLCASSLDGKAEAFFGQGTRLTVV.

This clone was seen a few times. The rearrangement uses TRBV2 and TRBJ2-3; 9 bases fit TRBD2. V was clipped by 0 bases and J by 4 bases; unmatched bases: 5. Germline V gene sequence: CDR1 SNHLY, CDR2 FYNNEI. The CDR3 is made up of 16 amino acids. CDR3 protein: CASSEALGLASDTQYF. CDR3 nucleotides: TGTGCCAGCAGTGAAGCGCTCGGACTAGCGTCAGATACGCAGTATTTT.

The rearrangement links TRBV4-3 to TRBJ1-1; 8 nucleotides line up with TRBD1. Germline CDR1 reads LGHNA; CDR2 reads YSLEER. CDR3 length: 15 residues. Trimming removed 0 bases from V and 6 bases from J; junction bases left unmatched: 6. This chain's CDR3 is CASSQDLRGRSEAFF. The DNA of the CDR3 is TGCGCCAGCAGCCAAGACCTCAGGGGGCGTTCTGAAGCTTTCTTT.

This chain connects TRBV13 to TRBJ1-5; 11 bases align to TRBD1. This CDR3 comprises 16 residues. V was pared by 5 bases and J by 0 bases, with 3 bases of the junction left unmatched. Germline V gives CDR1 PRHDT, CDR2 FYEKMQ (reference sequence). CDR3 protein: CASSVGQGVSNQPQHF. CDR3 nucleotide sequence: TGTGCCAGCAGCGTGGGACAGGGGGTTAGCAATCAGCCCCAGCATTTT.

This rearrangement joins TRBV5-1 to TRBJ2-3; D may be TRBD1 (6 bases). Per the germline V gene, CDR1 is SGHRS and CDR2 is YFSETQ. The CDR3 has 16 residues. V lost 4 bases to trimming and J lost 0 bases, with 15 bases between them. In nucleotides, the CDR3 is TGCGCCAGCAGCCTAGGACAGACCTCTAGCACAGATACGCAGTATTTT. Protein: CASSLGQTSSTDTQYF.

The chain links TRBV12-2 to TRBJ2-1; the table gives TRBD2 as D, unverified against the DNA. TRBV12-2 is flagged as a pseudogene. The CDR3 is made up of 15 amino acids. CDR3 DNA: TGTGCAAGTCGCCTCGGGACTAGCGGGAGGGGTGAGCAGTTCTTC. This gives the protein CASRLGTSGRGEQFF.

This clone appeared a few times. The J gene is TRBJ2-7, the V gene TRBV27; D might be TRBD1 (6 bases). The V gene's germline CDR1 is MNHEY and CDR2 SMNVEV (reference sequence). Trimming left V 4 bases short and J 1 base short, with 14 bases between. The CDR3 is made up of 15 amino acids. CDR3 protein: CASSSTGSESYEQYF. In nucleotides, the CDR3 is TGTGCCAGCAGTTCTACAGGGTCAGAATCCTACGAGCAGTACTTC.

In its sample, this clone was seen a few times. This chain uses TRBV30 with TRBJ1-1; 11 bases are shared with TRBD1. Germline-derived CDR1 and CDR2 are GTSNPN and SVGIG (reference sequence). With V trimmed by 2 bases and J by 8 bases, 7 bases remained unmatched. The CDR3 loop spans 14 amino acids. The DNA for the CDR3 is TGTGCCTGGAGTTCCCCGGACAGGGGGCAGGAAGCTTTCTTT. This translates into CAWSSPDRGQEAFF. Drawing the rest from reference TRBV30 and TRBJ1-1, the complete variable domain is SQTIHQWPATLVQPVGSPLSLECTVEGTSNPNLYWYRQAAGRGLQLLFYSVGIGQISSEVPQNLSASRPQDRQFILSSKKLLLSDSGFYLCAWSSPDRGQEAFFGQGTRLTVV.

The chain uses TRBV10-3 and TRBJ2-1; tentative D call: TRBD2 (5 bases). Per the germline V gene, CDR1 is ENHRY and CDR2 is SYGVKD. V was clipped by 3 bases and J by 8 bases, with 8 bases between them. The CDR3 has 12 residues. Written as DNA, the CDR3 is TGTGCCATCAGTGATATAGCGTATGAGCAGTTCTTC. Protein sequence: CAISDIAYEQFF.

This clone has just a few counts. The chain carries TRBV7-2 and TRBJ2-7, with D tentatively TRBD1 (5 bases). Germline V lookup: CDR1 SGHTA, CDR2 FQGNSA. Trimming left V 1 base short and J 4 bases short, with 11 bases between. The CDR3 is made up of 14 amino acids. The CDR3 DNA sequence: TGTGCCAGCAGCTTAGGGGGCTCTAATTACGAGCAGTACGTC. Protein: CASSLGGSNYEQYV.

The rearrangement links TRBV30 to TRBJ2-5, with D hard to call. V was trimmed by 4 bases and J by 5 bases, leaving 17 bases between them. The germline V gene encodes CDR1 GTSNPN and CDR2 SVGIG (reference sequence). CDR3 size: 14 residues. CDR3 amino acids: CAWNSPPARETQYF. For the CDR3, the DNA is TGTGCCTGGAATAGCCCACCGGCCCGGGAGACCCAGTACTTC.

The chain has TRBV6-6 and TRBJ2-7; possible D gene TRBD2, 5 bases. The V and J ends lost 6 bases and 0 bases respectively, with 12 bases between them. Germline lookup yields CDR1 MNHNY and CDR2 SVGAGI (reference sequence). The CDR3 has 14 amino acids. The CDR3 DNA is TGTGCCAGCAGCCCTCGAGCGGTCTCCTACGAGCAGTACTTC. It encodes CASSPRAVSYEQYF.

The rearrangement joins TRBV28 to TRBJ2-7; D gene ambiguous. The CDR3 sequence is 15 residues long. V was cut by 1 base and J by 0 bases, with 10 bases left in between. Germline V CDR1 and CDR2: MDHEN, SYDVKM. The CDR3 bases are TGTGCCAGCAGTTTATTCCCAGGTACCTCCTACGAGCAGTACTTC. This translates into CASSLFPGTSYEQYF.

This clone showed up just a few times. The rearrangement joins TRBV19 to TRBJ1-2; D is unclear. The V end was cut by 2 bases, the J end by 0 bases, with 4 bases between. The CDR3 sequence is 13 residues long. The germline V gene encodes CDR1 LNHDA and CDR2 SQIVND (reference sequence). CDR3 loop: CASSIIANYGYTF. In nucleotides, the CDR3 is TGTGCCAGTAGTATAATCGCTAACTATGGCTACACCTTC.

V gene TRBV7-2 combines with J gene TRBJ1-2; no firm D call. Trimming took off 0 bases at V and 8 bases at J, with 19 bases between the two ends. The CDR3 has 16 residues. Per germline, CDR1 SGHTA and CDR2 FQGNSA. CDR3 region: CASSLAQSHSFKGYTF. For the CDR3, the DNA is TGTGCCAGCAGCTTAGCCCAATCTCACTCCTTTAAAGGCTACACCTTC.

This rearrangement joins TRBV2 to TRBJ2-1; no clear D. Germline CDR1 and CDR2: SNHLY and FYNNEI. Trimming removed 7 bases at V and 8 bases at J, with 12 bases between. The CDR3 consists of 12 residues. CDR3 in amino acids: CASTYGGYEQFF. The CDR3 DNA reads as TGTGCCAGCACCTACGGCGGCTATGAGCAGTTCTTC.

This chain joins TRBV30 and TRBJ2-5; possibly TRBD2 for D (6 bases). With 3 bases removed from V and 0 bases from J, the gap between germline ends came to 14 bases. There are 15 residues in the CDR3. CDR1 is GTSNPN and CDR2 is SVGIG in the germline V gene (reference sequence). As DNA, the CDR3 is TGTGCCTGGAGGGGGGTAGCGGACAACCAAGAGACCCAGTACTTC. Its translation is CAWRGVADNQETQYF.

The rearrangement links TRBV5-1 to TRBJ1-1; 8 nucleotides line up with TRBD1. The ends lost 4 bases at V and 1 base at J; junction bases unmatched: 3. Germline-derived CDR1 and CDR2 are SGHRS and YFSETQ. The CDR3 is 14 residues long. The CDR3 protein is CASSEDRANTEAFF. In nucleotides, the CDR3 is TGCGCCAGCAGCGAGGACAGGGCGAACACTGAAGCTTTCTTT.

The J gene is TRBJ2-1, the V gene TRBV18, with 16 bases aligning to TRBD2. Germline assignment: CDR1 KGHSH and CDR2 LQKENI. This CDR3 contains 20 residues. After removal of 0 bases from V and 3 bases from J, the junction contained 8 bases not matched to a gene. DNA of the CDR3: TGTGCCAGCTCACCACCGCTGGGACTAGCGGGAGGGCTATACTACAATGAGCAGTTCTTC. It translates to CASSPPLGLAGGLYYNEQFF.

The V call is TRBV7-3, the J call TRBJ2-3; 13 bases match TRBD2. Germline V CDR1 and CDR2: SGHTA, FQGTGA. The trim removed 6 bases at V and 4 bases at J, leaving 4 bases unmatched. The CDR3 runs to 15 residues. The CDR3 region is CASSPGLAGADTQYF. The DNA for the CDR3 is TGTGCCAGCAGTCCCGGACTAGCGGGAGCAGATACGCAGTATTTT. Complete variable domain (other parts from reference TRBV7-3 and TRBJ2-3): GAGVSQTPSNKVTEKGKYVELRCDPISGHTALYWYRQSLGQGPEFLIYFQGTGAADDSGLPNDRFFAVRPEGSVSTLKIQRTERGDSAVYLCASSPGLAGADTQYFGPGTRLTVL.

This clone was counted only a few times. This CDR3 is CASSSTGGQADTQYF. The CDR3 coding sequence is TGTGCCAGCAGCTCGACAGGGGGACAGGCAGATACGCAGTATTTT. The chain has TRBV5-6 and TRBJ2-3; TRBD1 matches 9 bases. There are 15 residues in the CDR3. From germline, CDR1 is SGHDT and CDR2 YYEEEE. The trim removed 3 bases at V and 4 bases at J, leaving 6 bases unmatched.